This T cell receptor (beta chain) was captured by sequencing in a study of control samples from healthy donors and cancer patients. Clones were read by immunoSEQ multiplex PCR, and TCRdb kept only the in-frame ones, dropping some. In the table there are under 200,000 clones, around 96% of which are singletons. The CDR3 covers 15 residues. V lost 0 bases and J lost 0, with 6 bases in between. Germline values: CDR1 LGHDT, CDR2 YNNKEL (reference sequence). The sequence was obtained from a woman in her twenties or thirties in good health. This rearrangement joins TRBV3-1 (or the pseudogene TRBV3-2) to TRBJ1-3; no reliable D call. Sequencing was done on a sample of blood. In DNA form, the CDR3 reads TGTGCCAGCAGCCAAGAGTTTTTCTCTGGAAACACCATATATTTT. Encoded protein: CASSQEFFSGNTIYF.